These 10 T cell receptor beta chains were sequenced from one sample in a study of cytomegalovirus exposure and HLA in healthy donors. Libraries were prepared by immunoSEQ multiplex PCR; TCRdb keeps only in-frame clonotypes and omits some of them. Altogether tens of thousands of clones are present, 96% being singletons, with the ten largest covering 0.85% to 1%. Input material: PBMCs. All receptors derive from a man aged 18 to 30 in good health and CMV-seronegative.

V gene TRBV28 combines with J gene TRBJ2-2, with no clear D. V dropped 5 bases and J dropped 1 base, with 5 bases sitting between them. This CDR3 contains 13 residues. The germline CDR1 and CDR2 sequences are MDHEN and SYDVKM. The DNA of the CDR3 is TGTGCCAGCAGTATCGGGAACACCGGGGAGCTGTTTTTT. Its translation is CASSIGNTGELFF.

This clone was counted once. The genes are TRBV9 and TRBJ1-5; D is unclear. This CDR3 has 14 residues. In germline, CDR1 is SGDLS, CDR2 YYNGEE. Between the trimmed V and J ends, which lost 0 bases and 7 bases, there was a span of 11 bases. The CDR3 sequence is CASSVVPGGQPQHF. The CDR3 nucleotides read TGTGCCAGCAGCGTAGTTCCGGGCGGGCAGCCCCAGCATTTT.

This chain joins TRBV28 and TRBJ2-5, with D tentatively TRBD2 (7 bases). The CDR3 is 14 residues long. CDR1 and CDR2 (germline): MDHEN, SYDVKM. V was trimmed by 6 bases and J by 4 bases, leaving 15 bases between them. In DNA, the CDR3 is TGTGCCAGCAGATCACTTCGGGGGGCAGAGACCCAGTACTTC. This encodes CASRSLRGAETQYF.

The chain has TRBV29-1 and TRBJ2-3; 7 bases are shared with TRBD1. Per germline, CDR1 SQVTM and CDR2 ANQGSEA. With V trimmed by 4 bases and J by 1 base, 2 bases remained unmatched. CDR3 length: 13 amino acids. CDR3 DNA sequence: TGCAGCGTTGCCGACAGGGGCACAGATACGCAGTATTTT. Its translation: CSVADRGTDTQYF.

The chain links TRBV7-9 to TRBJ1-5, with D tentatively TRBD1 (6 bases). Trimming left V 5 bases short and J 0 bases short, with 17 bases between. The CDR3 runs to 17 residues. From germline, CDR1 is SEHNR and CDR2 FQNEAQ (reference sequence). CDR3 sequence (DNA): TGTGCCAGCAGCCCGGACAGCTCGGGGATTAGCAATCAGCCCCAGCATTTT. Residues: CASSPDSSGISNQPQHF.

The chain employs TRBV4-2 and TRBJ2-7; 9 nucleotides align to TRBD2. Germline values: CDR1 LGHNA, CDR2 YNFKEQ. The CDR3 loop spans 17 amino acids. The J segment lost 3 bases and the V segment lost 1 base, leaving 10 bases of the junction unmatched. DNA of the CDR3: TGTGCCAGCAGCCAAGCAGCTAGCGGGAAAGTTGACTACGAGCAGTACTTC. It codes for CASSQAASGKVDYEQYF.

The rearrangement joins TRBV28 to TRBJ1-4, with 9 bases lining up with TRBD1. Per germline, CDR1 MDHEN and CDR2 SYDVKM. This CDR3 is 15 amino acids long. After removal of 2 bases from V and 6 bases from J, the junction contained 4 bases not matched to a gene. The CDR3 is CASSLTDRGYEKLFF. CDR3 bases: TGTGCCAGCAGTTTAACTGACAGGGGGTATGAAAAACTGTTTTTT.

The chain links TRBV7-9 to TRBJ2-7; D is possibly TRBD2 (5 bases). Germline-derived CDR1 and CDR2 are SEHNR and FQNEAQ (reference sequence). The CDR3 is 13 residues long. The ends were cut back, 5 bases at V and 2 bases at J, with 10 bases in the middle. This CDR3 is CASSHDGAYEQYF. DNA for the CDR3: TGTGCCAGCAGCCATGACGGGGCCTACGAGCAGTACTTC.

This chain uses TRBV21-1 with TRBJ1-2; the D segment call TRBD1 is taken from the table without a DNA check. TRBV21-1 is deemed a pseudogene. The CDR3 has 15 amino acids. As DNA, the CDR3 is TGTGCCAGCAGCAAAGACTCGTACAGGGCAGAAGGCTACACCTTC. This translates into CASSKDSYRAEGYTF.

The J gene is TRBJ2-1, the V gene TRBV7-6; 7 bases are a match to TRBD2. J was trimmed by 9 bases and V by 5 bases; bases with no gene match: 7. The CDR3 contains 13 residues. Germline assignment: CDR1 SGHVS and CDR2 FNYEAQ. The CDR3 sequence: CASSQQERGEQFF. As DNA, the CDR3 is TGTGCCAGCAGCCAGCAAGAGCGGGGTGAGCAGTTCTTC.